This T cell receptor beta chain is from a study of blood T cell repertoires in COVID-19. Study in general: Acute-phase and convalescent COVID-19 samples originated in the United States, Italy and Spain. T cells, B-cell-depleted T cells, or PBMCs provided the cDNA or gDNA that served as material.

The sample holds a few counts of this clone. Per the original methods: Amplifying reference gene primers gave estimates of nucleated cell counts. Profiling relied on immunoSEQ multiplex PCR, and the TCRdb table lists in-frame clones only, not all of them. Clone size and V and J calls were adopted from that table, with D and trimming inferred from the DNA. The profile shows more than 95,000 clones, approximately 71% of them singletons. The sequence derives from a woman aged 70-85 years with acute or convalescent COVID-19. The specimen was peripheral blood.

The CDR3 here is CASHSGYEQYF. In DNA, the CDR3 is TGTGCCAGCCACTCAGGCTACGAGCAGTACTTC. V is TRBV28 and J is TRBJ2-7; D gene unclear. Germline V lookup: CDR1 MDHEN, CDR2 SYDVKM. The CDR3 runs 11 residues. Trimming cost V 8 bases and J 3 bases, with 8 bases left between them. Filled out from reference TRBV28 and TRBJ2-7, the complete variable domain reads DVKVTQSSRYLVKRTGEKVFLECVQDMDHENMFWYRQDPGLGLRLIYFSYDVKMKEKGDIPEGYSVSREKKERFSLILESASTNQTSMYLCASHSGYEQYFGPGTRLTVT.